This record covers a single TCR beta chain. This specimen belongs to a study of blood T cell repertoires in COVID-19. Across the study: PBMCs, B-cell-depleted T cells, or T cells were the source of the cDNA or gDNA that made up the material.

The CDR3 consists of 13 residues. The assay was immunoSEQ multiplex PCR, and TCRdb's table has in-frame clones only and misses some. The sample has 200,000 to 250,000 clones; around nine tenths are singletons. This chain connects TRBV21-1 to TRBJ2-6; TRBD1, the table's D call, was not compared with the DNA. TRBV21-1 is classified as a pseudogene. Material: PBMCs or T cells enriched from blood (not recorded which). This receptor was obtained from a man under 40 in a cohort exposed to, infected with or recovered from COVID-19 (not recorded which). The CDR3 loop reads CASTPGASNVLTF. CDR3 sequence (DNA): TGTGCCAGCACCCCAGGGGCGTCCAACGTCCTGACTTTC.